The clone carrying this TCR delta chain occurred many times. Its antigen is still unknown. This DNA translates differently at residue 10 from the TCRdb protein, which is that of a much larger clone; a read error is likely, and the protein shown is the DNA's own translation. This entry belongs to a study of γδ T cells in repeated Plasmodium falciparum infection. The overall study: The natural-infection arm compared Malian children under seasonal malaria with matched Australian children. Donors had four controlled P. falciparum NF54 infections over roughly 640 days.

Study-wide results and limits: Malian donors came from one small rural village, predominantly one ethnic group.

The CDR3 covers 16 residues. The germline V gene encodes CDR1 GEAIGNYY and CDR2 EKD. Flow sorting of PBMC yielded separate Vgamma9/Vdelta2+ and Vdelta2-negative gammadelta T cell populations for bulk repertoire analysis. Each sorted gammadelta sample had TRG and TRD chains sequenced. TCRdb reprocessed the multiplex PCR reads through CATT. The sample has 70,000 to 95,000 delta-chain clones, approximately 1.5% seen once; the top ten hold around 8.1%. Sequencing input: gamma-delta T cells from blood. This TCR was sampled from a pool of human donors (malaria-infected and uninfected, not separated). This chain links TRDV2 with TRDJ3; 7 bases match TRDD3. Here the CDR3 DNA reads TGTGCCTGTGACTGGGGGAGCTCCTGGAACACCCGACAGATGTTTTTC. It specifies CACDWGSSWNTRQMFF.